This T cell receptor (beta chain) originates from a study of blood T cell repertoires in COVID-19. Study information: Samples came from the United States, Italy and Spain, spanning acute and convalescent COVID-19. From T cells, B-cell-depleted T cells, or PBMCs came the material, which was cDNA or gDNA.

Patients in Seattle were enrolled during active infection, then followed longitudinally. In the original workflow: The authors estimated nucleated cell counts from reference gene primer amplification. This table comes from immunoSEQ multiplex PCR, and its TCRdb copy is limited to in-frame clones, with some not included. From that table come the V and J calls and clone size; the DNA was used to work out D and trimming. Of under 350,000 clones in the sample, roughly 90% were seen once. V was clipped by 5 bases and J by 2 bases, with 10 bases between them. Looked up from germline, CDR1 is MNHEY and CDR2 is SVGEGT. The CDR3 consists of 13 residues.

Sequenced input: peripheral blood. The gene calls are TRBV6-2 or TRBV6-3 and TRBJ2-7; possibly TRBD2 for D (5 bases). The receptor's source is a woman in her 30s with COVID-19, enrolled during active disease. The CDR3 region is CASSLSVAYEQYF. CDR3 in DNA: TGTGCCAGCAGTCTTAGCGTTGCCTACGAGCAGTACTTC.